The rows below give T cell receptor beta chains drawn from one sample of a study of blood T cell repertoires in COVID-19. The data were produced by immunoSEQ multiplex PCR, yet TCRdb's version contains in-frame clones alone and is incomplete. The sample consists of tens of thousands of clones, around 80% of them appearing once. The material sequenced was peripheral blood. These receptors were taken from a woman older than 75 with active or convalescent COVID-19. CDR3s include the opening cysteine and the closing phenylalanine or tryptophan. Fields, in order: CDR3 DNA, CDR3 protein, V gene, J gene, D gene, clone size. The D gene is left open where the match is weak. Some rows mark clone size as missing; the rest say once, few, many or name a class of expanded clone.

TGTGCCTGGAGTGTACAGGGCAGGAAAGAAGCTTTCTTT	CAWSVQGRKEAFF	TRBV30	TRBJ1-1	-	few
TGCGCCAGCAGCCAAGATCCCGGGTTAAACATTCAGTACTTC	CASSQDPGLNIQYF	TRBV4-1	TRBJ2-4	-	-
TGCGCCAGCAGCGCCAGGGGTCGGGATTCACCCCTCCACTTT	CASSARGRDSPLHF	TRBV5-1	TRBJ1-6	-	-
TGCGCCAGCAGCTTAGAAGGGAGAGAGCAATCACCCCTCCACTTT	CASSLEGREQSPLHF	TRBV5-1	TRBJ1-6	-	few
TGTGCCAGCAGTTACTCTCGGGAAGACACCATATATTTT	CASSYSREDTIYF	TRBV6-6	TRBJ1-3	-	-
TGTGCCTGGAGGATGAGGGACAGAATCACCGGGGAGCTGTTTTTT	CAWRMRDRITGELFF	TRBV30	TRBJ2-2	TRBD1	few
TGTGCCAGCAGCGAGAGCCCTAATGGTATGGAAAAACTGTTTTTT	CASSESPNGMEKLFF	TRBV9	TRBJ1-4	-	-
TGTGCCAGCAGTACCCAGGGGTCCACTGAAGCTTTCTTT	CASSTQGSTEAFF	TRBV28	TRBJ1-1	-	-
TGTGCCAGCAGCTTACAGAACAGGGGCTTGGACTATGGCTACACCTTC	CASSLQNRGLDYGYTF	TRBV7-2	TRBJ1-2	TRBD1	-
TGTGCCAGCAGCCAGCTCCGGGACAGCGCCTACGAGCAGTACTTC	CASSQLRDSAYEQYF	TRBV7-6	TRBJ2-7	TRBD1	-
TGTGCCAGCAGTTTGGGGGGACCTCAAGAGACCCAGTACTTC	CASSLGGPQETQYF	TRBV28	TRBJ2-5	-	few
TGTGCCAGCAGCTTGACAGGGGTCGATGGCTACACCTTC	CASSLTGVDGYTF	TRBV7-2	TRBJ1-2	TRBD1	-
TGCGCCAGCAGCCAAGATTACCCGGTGAACACTGAAGCTTTCTTT	CASSQDYPVNTEAFF	TRBV4-3	TRBJ1-1	-	-
TGTGCCAGCAGCAAATCGCTCCTTACGGGACAGCCCCAGCATTTT	CASSKSLLTGQPQHF	TRBV21-1	TRBJ1-5	-	-
TGTGCCAGCAGCCCATTTACAGGGAACACCGGGGAGCTGTTTTTT	CASSPFTGNTGELFF	TRBV14	TRBJ2-2	-	few
TGCGCCAGCAGCTTGGCAGGTAGCACAGATACGCAGTATTTT	CASSLAGSTDTQYF	TRBV5-1	TRBJ2-3	-	-
TGCAGTGCTAGTCAGATGGGGGAGGGAGTGTCAAAGAATGGCTACACCTTC	CSASQMGEGVSKNGYTF	TRBV20-1	TRBJ1-2	-	-
TGTGCCAGCAGCACCCGGACAGGGCTGGTAACTAATGAAAAACTGTTTTTT	CASSTRTGLVTNEKLFF	TRBV7-6	TRBJ1-4	TRBD1	-
TGTGCCAGCAGCCTACGGGGGGGCCGTGAAGAGACCCAGTACTTC	CASSLRGGREETQYF	TRBV5-4	TRBJ2-5	TRBD2	-
TGCGCCAGCAGCCCCAGGGGACACTACTCTGGGGCCAACGTCCTGACTTTC	CASSPRGHYSGANVLTF	TRBV4-3	TRBJ2-6	-	once
TGTGCCAGCTCACTCTACAGCACAGAGACCGCCGCAACTAATGAAAAACTGTTTTTT	CASSLYSTETAATNEKLFF	TRBV18	TRBJ1-4	-	-
TGTGCCAGCAGTTTCTCAGGGGGCAGGACTGAAGCTTTCTTT	CASSFSGGRTEAFF	TRBV28	TRBJ1-1	TRBD1	-
TGTGCCAGCAGTTCGGGACAGACAGATACGCAGTATTTT	CASSSGQTDTQYF	TRBV28	TRBJ2-3	TRBD1	-
TGTGCCTCCTGCCGGGATAACAATGAGCAGTTCTTC	CASCRDNNEQFF	TRBV7-2	TRBJ2-1	-	-
TGTGCCAGCAGCCCTGAGGCCAAAGAAGCTTTCTTT	CASSPEAKEAFF	TRBV7-2	TRBJ1-1	-	once
TGCGCCAGCAGCCAAGAGCGGGGCGGCTATGGCTACACCTTC	CASSQERGGYGYTF	TRBV4-3	TRBJ1-2	-	-
TGCGCCAGCAGCCGCGGGGGGATCGTGGAAGCTTTCTTT	CASSRGGIVEAFF	TRBV4-1	TRBJ1-1	-	-
TGTGCCAGCAGCTTGGAAACAGGGTCCTACGAGCAGTACTTC	CASSLETGSYEQYF	TRBV5-5	TRBJ2-7	-	-
TGTGCCAGCAGCCCGGGGACAGGGGAATTTTCACCCCTCCACTTT	CASSPGTGEFSPLHF	TRBV7-9	TRBJ1-6	TRBD1	-
TGTGCCAGCAGTTGGGACAGGGAAACCTACGAGCAGTACTTC	CASSWDRETYEQYF	TRBV6-2/TRBV6-3	TRBJ2-7	TRBD1	-
TGTGCCAGTAGTTCCCTTGGACAGGGGAATTTAAATGAGCAGTTCTTC	CASSSLGQGNLNEQFF	TRBV19	TRBJ2-1	TRBD1	-
TGTGCCAGCAGCGGACACAACAATGAGCAGTTCTTC	CASSGHNNEQFF	TRBV11-3	TRBJ2-1	-	-
TGTGCCAGCAGTTACCTCGGGGCTAGCGGGGTGGTGGGGTTCTTC	CASSYLGASGVVGFF	TRBV6-2/TRBV6-3	TRBJ2-1	TRBD2	-
TGTGCCAGCAGCTTAACAGGACAGGGATCGTACGAGCAGTACTTC	CASSLTGQGSYEQYF	TRBV7-8	TRBJ2-7	TRBD1	few
TGTGCCAGCAGTGAGAGACAGCTGAACACTGAAGCTTTCTTT	CASSERQLNTEAFF	TRBV2	TRBJ1-1	-	-
TGTGCCAGCAGCTCTTACGGACAGGGGGCCTATCAGCCCCAGCATTTT	CASSSYGQGAYQPQHF	TRBV5-6	TRBJ1-5	TRBD1	-
TGCAGTGCTAGTATGGGGGCCACTCACTATGGCTACACCTTC	CSASMGATHYGYTF	TRBV20-1	TRBJ1-2	-	-
TGTGCCAGCAGCCCAAGGGCTGACAGGGGTAGAATCTTT	CASSPRADRGRIF	TRBV12-3/TRBV12-4	TRBJ1-1	TRBD1	-
TGTGCCAGCAGCTCGCCGCTAGCGGGGGCCATACAAGAGACCCAGTACTTC	CASSSPLAGAIQETQYF	TRBV7-9	TRBJ2-5	TRBD2	once
TGTGCCAGCTCGGGGGGCAGGGACTATGGCTACACCTTC	CASSGGRDYGYTF	TRBV2	TRBJ1-2	-	few